Listed below are T cell receptor beta chains from one sample, sequenced in a study of blood T cell repertoires in COVID-19. Repertoires were generated with immunoSEQ multiplex PCR, while TCRdb's copy carries only in-frame clones and drops some. Among roughly 140,000 clones, 80% to 85% were seen once, and the ten largest hold more than 6.5%. Sequencing was done on a sample of peripheral blood. These receptors came from a human donor in a cohort sampled during active COVID-19. Each CDR3 is given with its conserved first and last residue. A D gene is named only where the DNA matches it firmly. For some rows the clone size is stated as once, few or many, or as a class when expanded; others skip it.

D: TRBD1; J: TRBJ1-2; size: NA; V: TRBV5-1; DNA: TGCGCCAGCAGCCGGGACAGGGACTCCTATGGCTACACCTTC; CDR3: CASSRDRDSYGYTF
D: TRBD2; J: TRBJ2-3; size: NA; V: TRBV7-9; DNA: TGTGCCAGCAGCCGTGGCACTAGCGGTAGCACAGATACGCAGTATTTT; CDR3: CASSRGTSGSTDTQYF
D: TRBD2; J: TRBJ2-1; size: NA; V: TRBV5-4; DNA: TGTGCCAGCAGCTTCCGTGGACTAGCGGCTTACAATGAGCAGTTCTTC; CDR3: CASSFRGLAAYNEQFF
D: NA; J: TRBJ2-7; size: once; V: TRBV19; DNA: TGTGCCAGTAGTAAACAGGTAGCCTCCTACGAGCAGTACTTC; CDR3: CASSKQVASYEQYF
D: TRBD2; J: TRBJ2-4; size: NA; V: TRBV7-2; DNA: TGTGCCAGCAGCCCCCGCGGGAGGGCCGCGGACTCTAGAAACATTCAGTACTTC; CDR3: CASSPRGRAADSRNIQYF
D: TRBD1; J: TRBJ2-3; size: NA; V: TRBV29-1; DNA: TGCAGCGTCGACAGGGGGCGGATAGATACGCAGTATTTT; CDR3: CSVDRGRIDTQYF
D: TRBD2; J: TRBJ2-1; size: NA; V: TRBV27; DNA: TGTGCCAGCAGTATTAGACTAGCGGGAGTTTTCTATGAGCAGTTCTTC; CDR3: CASSIRLAGVFYEQFF
D: TRBD2; J: TRBJ2-1; size: NA; V: TRBV4-2; DNA: TGTGCCAGCAGCCAAGATCCCCAACTAGCGGGAGCCTACAATGAGCAGTTCTTC; CDR3: CASSQDPQLAGAYNEQFF
D: NA; J: TRBJ2-1; size: NA; V: TRBV18; DNA: TGTGCCAGCTCACCCGACAGGTCAACCTACAATGAGCAGTTCTTC; CDR3: CASSPDRSTYNEQFF
D: TRBD2; J: TRBJ2-7; size: NA; V: TRBV5-6; DNA: TGTGCCAGCAGCGCTTACCCTAGCGGGACCTTGGAGCAGTACTTC; CDR3: CASSAYPSGTLEQYF
D: TRBD1; J: TRBJ2-3; size: NA; V: TRBV12-5; DNA: TGTGCTAGTGCCTCCGGACAGGGCGGAGATACGCAGTATTTT; CDR3: CASASGQGGDTQYF
D: NA; J: TRBJ1-2; size: NA; V: TRBV7-2; DNA: TGTGCCAGCAGCCCAAGGCAAACAGGGCCCGATGGCTACACCTTC; CDR3: CASSPRQTGPDGYTF
D: NA; J: TRBJ2-5; size: NA; V: TRBV7-2; DNA: TGTGCCAGCAGCTTAGCCAGCGGCCAAGAGACCCAGTACTTC; CDR3: CASSLASGQETQYF
D: TRBD2; J: TRBJ2-1; size: NA; V: TRBV29-1; DNA: TGCAGCGTTGATGGCCTAGCGGGGGCCTACAATGAGCAGTTCTTC; CDR3: CSVDGLAGAYNEQFF
D: NA; J: TRBJ2-1; size: few; V: TRBV25-1; DNA: TGTGCCACCCCAAGTGAGACATTCTCCTACAATGAGCAGTTCTTC; CDR3: CATPSETFSYNEQFF
D: TRBD1; J: TRBJ1-2; size: NA; V: TRBV9; DNA: TGTGCCAGCAGCGCGGGACAGGGTGACTATGGCTACACCTTC; CDR3: CASSAGQGDYGYTF
D: TRBD2; J: TRBJ2-3; size: NA; V: TRBV24-1; DNA: TGTGCCACCAGTGATTTGCGGGGACTAGCGGGACCACGGGGCACAGATACGCAGTATTTT; CDR3: CATSDLRGLAGPRGTDTQYF
D: NA; J: TRBJ2-7; size: NA; V: TRBV6-6; DNA: TGTGCCAGCAGCCCTGGACAGTCCTACGAGCAGTACTTC; CDR3: CASSPGQSYEQYF
D: NA; J: TRBJ2-7; size: NA; V: TRBV5-1; DNA: TGCGCCAGCAGCGACGCCCACAGCTCCTACGAGCAGTACTTC; CDR3: CASSDAHSSYEQYF
D: TRBD1; J: TRBJ1-6; size: NA; V: TRBV6-5; DNA: TGTGCCAGCAGGACCCGGGACAGGTCTAATTCACCCCTCCACTTT; CDR3: CASRTRDRSNSPLHF
D: TRBD2; J: TRBJ2-1; size: NA; V: TRBV6-5; DNA: TGTGCCAGCAGTTACTCGCCGGGAGGGCCAATCAATGAGCAGTTCTTC; CDR3: CASSYSPGGPINEQFF
D: NA; J: TRBJ2-7; size: NA; V: TRBV10-3; DNA: TGTGCCATCAGTGAGTCGGGAGCCCACGAGCAGTACTTC; CDR3: CAISESGAHEQYF
D: NA; J: TRBJ2-7; size: NA; V: TRBV3-1/TRBV3-2; DNA: TGTGCCAGCAGCCAAGCCAGCCTAGCCTACGAGCAGTACTTC; CDR3: CASSQASLAYEQYF
D: NA; J: TRBJ2-5; size: NA; V: TRBV4-2; DNA: TGTGCCAGCAGCCAAGATCGTGGGAGGTGGAGGGCTAAAGAGACCCAGTACTTC; CDR3: CASSQDRGRWRAKETQYF
D: TRBD2; J: TRBJ2-1; size: NA; V: TRBV11-2; DNA: TGTGCCAGCAGCTTAGGGACTAGCGAATACAATGAGCAGTTCTTC; CDR3: CASSLGTSEYNEQFF
D: NA; J: TRBJ2-2; size: NA; V: TRBV27; DNA: TGTGCCAGCAGTTTAACGACTCGGGGGGAGCTGTTTTTT; CDR3: CASSLTTRGELFF
D: TRBD1; J: TRBJ2-7; size: once; V: TRBV10-3; DNA: TGTGCCATCAGTGTAGGACAGGCCTACGAGCAGTACTTC; CDR3: CAISVGQAYEQYF
D: NA; J: TRBJ1-1; size: NA; V: TRBV9; DNA: TGTGCCAGCAGCGGGGTGGGGCCCTCCCTAACGAACACTGAAGCTTTCTTT; CDR3: CASSGVGPSLTNTEAFF
D: TRBD1; J: TRBJ1-2; size: NA; V: TRBV24-1; DNA: TGTGCCACCAGTGTCGGGACAGGGTCCTATGGCTACACCTTC; CDR3: CATSVGTGSYGYTF
D: TRBD2; J: TRBJ2-7; size: once; V: TRBV27; DNA: TGTGCCAGCAGGATCCTGCTCGCGGGAGATTCATACGAGCAGTACTTC; CDR3: CASRILLAGDSYEQYF
D: NA; J: TRBJ1-1; size: NA; V: TRBV5-1; DNA: TGCGCCAGCAGCTTGGCCTCGGAACAGGTCGGAACTGAAGCTTTCTTT; CDR3: CASSLASEQVGTEAFF
D: NA; J: TRBJ2-5; size: NA; V: TRBV7-7; DNA: TGTGCCAGCAGCTTAGCGTACGGAGGTGTAGCGGTCGAAGAGACCCAGTACTTC; CDR3: CASSLAYGGVAVEETQYF
D: TRBD2; J: TRBJ2-5; size: NA; V: TRBV11-2; DNA: TGTGCCAGCGCGGGAGGGGTGGGGGAGACCCAGTACTTC; CDR3: CASAGGVGETQYF
D: TRBD2; J: TRBJ2-3; size: once; V: TRBV5-1; DNA: TGCGCCAGCAGCTACACTAGCGGGAGTTCCACAGATACGCAGTATTTT; CDR3: CASSYTSGSSTDTQYF
D: TRBD1; J: TRBJ1-2; size: NA; V: TRBV5-5; DNA: TGTGCCAGCAGCAACGGACAGGGCTTGTATGGCTACACCTTC; CDR3: CASSNGQGLYGYTF
D: TRBD2; J: TRBJ2-1; size: NA; V: TRBV6-2/TRBV6-3; DNA: TGTGCCAGCAGTTACTCCGGGACTAGAGTCAATGAGCAGTTCTTC; CDR3: CASSYSGTRVNEQFF
D: NA; J: TRBJ1-3; size: few; V: TRBV6-5; DNA: TGTGCCAGCAGTTGGGGCCGAAGCTCTGGAAACACCATATATTTT; CDR3: CASSWGRSSGNTIYF
D: TRBD2; J: TRBJ2-7; size: NA; V: TRBV19; DNA: TGTGCCACTCAGACTAGCGGTGCTGCCTACGAGCAGTACTTC; CDR3: CATQTSGAAYEQYF
D: NA; J: TRBJ2-7; size: NA; V: TRBV5-6; DNA: TGTGCCAGCAGCTTGGTGCGGTCCGAGCAGTACTTC; CDR3: CASSLVRSEQYF